The 17 T cell receptor beta chains given below trace back to one sample, sequenced in a study of response to subunit inactivated influenza vaccine. TCRdb re-analysed the RT-PCR reads in MiXCR, keeping a single row per CDR3 protein. The table records roughly 540,000 distinct CDR3 sequences, roughly a quarter of them present only once. These data were also reused for a study on T cells expressing NK-cell markers. This second study notes: Beta-chain TCR cDNA was generated via 5'RACE template switching with UMIs.

This material consisted of CD4+ T cells sorted from PBMCs, taken 12 days after vaccination. Every receptor here comes from a middle-aged man who received an inactivated influenza vaccine.

V and J are TRBV2 and TRBJ2-1; 13 bases match TRBD2. The J segment lost 3 bases and the V segment lost 6 bases, leaving 5 bases of the junction unmatched. CDR1 and CDR2 from the germline V gene are SNHLY and FYNNEI. This CDR3 spans 16 amino acids. The CDR3 here is CASRRTSGSHYNEQFF. The CDR3 DNA reads TGTGCCAGCAGACGGACTAGCGGGAGCCACTACAATGAGCAGTTCTTC.

This sequence joins TRBV4-2 and TRBJ2-2, with TRBD2 matching 11 bases. The CDR3 is 16 amino acids. With V trimmed by 3 bases and J by 6 bases, 6 bases remained unmatched. CDR1 and CDR2 from the germline V gene are LGHNA and YNFKEQ. The CDR3 DNA reads TGTGCCAGCAGCCAGGGTAGCGGGGGGGTCGCCGGGGAGCTGTTTTTT. Its translation: CASSQGSGGVAGELFF.

This chain links TRBV29-1 with TRBJ2-1; tentatively, D is TRBD1 (6 bases). Germline lookup yields CDR1 SQVTM and CDR2 ANQGSEA. The CDR3 length is 13 residues. V gave up 8 bases and J gave up 4 bases, with 15 bases separating them. Written as DNA, the CDR3 is TGCAGCACCCAGGGGAGAAATTACAATGAGCAGTTCTTC. Its protein product is CSTQGRNYNEQFF.

This clonotype was detected many times. This chain links TRBV2 with TRBJ2-5; a weak D match, TRBD1 (6 bases). This CDR3 has 13 residues. The germline V gene encodes CDR1 SNHLY and CDR2 FYNNEI. The V end was cut by 5 bases, the J end by 4 bases, with 11 bases between. CDR3: CASSLTRGETQYF. In nucleotides, the CDR3 is TGTGCCAGCAGTCTAACCAGGGGAGAGACCCAGTACTTC.

This clonotype was counted between two and nine times. This chain uses TRBV7-2 with TRBJ2-5, with TRBD2 as a possible D gene (6 bases). The CDR3 loop spans 15 amino acids. Trimming pared 6 bases from V and 5 bases from J, leaving 19 bases between. CDR1 and CDR2 (germline): SGHTA, FQGNSA. The CDR3 is CASSRGTLDWETQYF. The CDR3 region has the DNA TGTGCCAGCAGTCGCGGGACCTTGGATTGGGAGACCCAGTACTTC.

This clonotype has just a few counts. The V call is TRBV10-3, the J call TRBJ2-7; 9 nucleotides agree with TRBD1. The CDR3 runs to 15 residues. V was clipped by 4 bases and J by 1 base; unmatched bases: 5. The germline gives CDR1 ENHRY, CDR2 SYGVKD. The CDR3 region is CAISGYRGQSYEQYF. Written as DNA, the CDR3 is TGTGCCATCAGTGGCTACAGGGGGCAATCCTACGAGCAGTACTTC.

This clonotype was picked up a small number of times. The genes are TRBV5-1 and TRBJ2-5, with a possible D match to TRBD2 (5 bases). Germline V gives CDR1 SGHRS, CDR2 YFSETQ. CDR3 size: 14 residues. V shed 4 bases and J shed 2 bases, with 12 bases lying between them. CDR3 protein: CASSPGVTQETQYF. The DNA of the CDR3 is TGCGCCAGCAGCCCCGGGGTAACTCAAGAGACCCAGTACTTC.

V usage is TRBV28 and J usage is TRBJ1-1, with 9 bases lining up with TRBD1. CDR1 is MDHEN and CDR2 is SYDVKM in the germline V gene. The CDR3 is 15 amino acids. Unmatched junction bases numbered 9, after V lost 9 bases and J lost 1 base. CDR3 loop: CASGTGRVKNTEAFF. The CDR3 nucleotides are TGTGCCAGTGGGACAGGGCGTGTTAAGAACACTGAAGCTTTCTTT.

The chain links TRBV4-2 to TRBJ1-6; D gene uncertain. Germline V CDR1 and CDR2: LGHNA, YNFKEQ. Between the trimmed V and J ends, which lost 2 bases and 5 bases, there was a span of 7 bases. The CDR3 runs 14 residues. CDR3 sequence (DNA): TGTGCCAGCAGCCAAAACAGTAATAATTCACCCCTCCACTTT. Its translation is CASSQNSNNSPLHF.

This sequence joins TRBV5-1 and TRBJ1-1, with D unclear. V was pared by 0 bases and J by 1 base, with 7 bases between. Per the germline V gene, CDR1 is SGHRS and CDR2 is YFSETQ. The CDR3 extends over 14 amino acids. The CDR3 spells CASSLEEKNTEAFF. The CDR3 DNA is TGCGCCAGCAGCTTGGAGGAAAAGAACACTGAAGCTTTCTTT.

In its sample, this clonotype was seen many times. The chain links TRBV29-1 to TRBJ2-7; a possible D gene is TRBD2 (5 bases). The CDR3 contains 11 residues. Trimming stripped 4 bases from V and 7 bases from J, with 11 bases between. Germline V gene lookup returns CDR1 SQVTM and CDR2 ANQGSEA. CDR3 sequence (DNA): TGCAGCGTTGCTTCCCCGGGGGAGCAGTACTTC. This sequence encodes CSVASPGEQYF.

The V and J genes are TRBV7-8 and TRBJ2-5; TRBD2 aligns across 11 bases. The V gene end was trimmed by 1 base and the J gene end by 2 bases; junction bases not matched to a gene: 3. CDR1 SGHVS and CDR2 FQNEAQ come from the germline V gene. The CDR3 consists of 16 residues. Here the CDR3 reads CASSLGLAGTQETQYF. The CDR3 coding sequence is TGTGCCAGCAGCTTAGGACTAGCGGGGACACAAGAGACCCAGTACTTC.

The gene calls are TRBV20-1 and TRBJ2-2; D is ambiguous. Germline V gene data show CDR1 as DFQATT and CDR2 as SNEGSKA (reference sequence). This CDR3 contains 12 residues. V lost 5 bases and J lost 5, with 9 bases in between. CDR3 in amino acids: CSAVFRTGELFF. The CDR3 bases are TGCAGTGCTGTGTTCAGGACCGGGGAGCTGTTTTTT.

There are a few counts of this clonotype. The rearrangement joins TRBV7-2 to TRBJ1-6; maybe TRBD1 (5 bases). The CDR3 totals 13 residues. V shed 1 base and J shed 19 bases, with 17 bases lying between them. Germline values: CDR1 SGHTA, CDR2 FQGNSA. The CDR3 here is CASSLGGARDVHF. Written as DNA, the CDR3 is TGTGCCAGCAGCTTAGGTGGGGCCAGGGACGTTCACTTT. Together with reference TRBV7-2 and TRBJ1-6, the CDR3 gives the full variable domain: GAGVSQSPSNKVTEKGKDVELRCDPISGHTALYWYRQSLGQGLEFLIYFQGNSAPDKSGLPSDRFSAERTGGSVSTLTIQRTQQEDSAVYLCASSLGGARDVHFGNGTRLTVT.

The gene calls are TRBV27 and TRBJ2-7, with TRBD2 as a possible D gene (6 bases). The CDR3 length is 15 residues. Germline V gene sequence: CDR1 MNHEY, CDR2 SMNVEV (reference sequence). V lost 6 bases, J lost 3 bases, and 18 bases lay in between. The CDR3 bases are TGTGCCAGCAGACACGGGGGACTCTCTAACTACGAGCAGTACTTC. Protein: CASRHGGLSNYEQYF.

The sample holds a few counts of this clonotype. This sequence joins TRBV20-1 and TRBJ1-1, with D unresolved. This CDR3 comprises 13 residues. The V end was cut by 3 bases, the J end by 0 bases, with 8 bases between. The germline CDR1 and CDR2 sequences are DFQATT and SNEGSKA (reference sequence). Here the CDR3 DNA reads TGCAGTGCTAGGGGCTATCTGAACACTGAAGCTTTCTTT. Its protein is CSARGYLNTEAFF.

This clonotype appeared a few times. The junction departs from germline at one end; a sequencing error may be responsible. The chain carries TRBV20-1 and TRBJ2-7; TRBD2 matches 14 bases. CDR3 size: 15 residues. Germline V CDR1 and CDR2: DFQATT, SNEGSKA (reference sequence). The CDR3 spells CSVRRTSGRTFEQYF. The CDR3 DNA is TGCAGTGTTAGACGGACTAGCGGGAGGACGTTCGAGCAGTACTTC.